Each of the 14 T cell receptor beta chains below was sequenced from the same sample in a study of CD8 T cells in Susac syndrome. After extraction with the RNeasy kit, about 0.45 to 1 ug of the RNA was reverse transcribed using random hexamers. TCRdb independently ran MiXCR on the immunoSEQ multiplex PCR reads; one entry per CDR3 protein. The table has almost 450,000 distinct CDR3 sequences, 75% to 90% seen once. The sample taken for sequencing was CD8+ T cells from PBMCs. The receptors were sampled from a human donor with multiple sclerosis.

The DNA for the CDR3 is TGTGCCAGCAGCAACAGAGGCGGCTGGGGGCTAGACATTCAGTACTTC. Translated: CASSNRGGWGLDIQYF. This sequence joins TRBV2 and TRBJ2-4; maybe TRBD1 (6 bases). CDR3 length: 16 residues. CDR1 and CDR2 (germline): SNHLY, FYNNEI. The V and J ends lost 6 bases and 8 bases respectively, with 23 bases between them.

The V gene is TRBV20-1, the J gene TRBJ2-7, with D perhaps matching TRBD1 (5 bases). CDR3 size: 15 residues. The V gene's germline CDR1 is DFQATT and CDR2 SNEGSKA (reference sequence). V lost 1 base and J lost 2, with 15 bases in between. The CDR3 sequence is CSARGAEQVPYEQYF. CDR3 sequence (DNA): TGCAGTGCTAGAGGGGCTGAACAGGTACCCTACGAGCAGTACTTC.

The chain recombines TRBV4-1 with TRBJ2-1, with TRBD2 as a possible D gene (6 bases). Germline CDR1 reads MGHRA; CDR2 reads YSYEKL. V was clipped by 3 bases and J by 0 bases, with 24 bases between them. The CDR3 is 20 residues long. The CDR3 protein is CASSHPIRELADSSYNEQFF. The CDR3 nucleotides are TGCGCCAGCAGCCATCCTATTAGGGAACTAGCCGATTCCTCCTACAATGAGCAGTTCTTC.

The chain uses TRBV6-1 and TRBJ2-7; no reliable D call. The CDR3 covers 16 residues. Germline V gene lookup returns CDR1 MNHNS and CDR2 SASEGT. Trimming removed 2 bases from V and 2 bases from J, with 16 bases in between. In DNA, the CDR3 is TGTGCCAGCAGTGAAATGGGTTGGGCAGGTACCTACGAGCAGTACTTC. Translated: CASSEMGWAGTYEQYF.

This rearrangement joins TRBV3-1 to TRBJ2-7; 7 bases map to TRBD1. Germline V gene sequence: CDR1 LGHDT, CDR2 YNNKEL (reference sequence). J was trimmed by 3 bases and V by 4 bases; bases with no gene match: 9. CDR3 size: 15 residues. The CDR3 bases are TGTGCCAGCAGCCGTACCGGGACAGACGGCTACGAGCAGTACTTC. Protein product: CASSRTGTDGYEQYF.

V usage is TRBV27 and J usage is TRBJ2-1; D remains unclear. Germline values: CDR1 MNHEY, CDR2 SMNVEV (reference sequence). This CDR3 has 14 amino acids. V lost 2 bases and J 8 bases, leaving 13 bases between the germline ends. CDR3 in DNA: TGTGCCAGCAGTTTACCAGAATCTACACATGAGCAGTTCTTC. This encodes CASSLPESTHEQFF.

The gene calls are TRBV20-1 and TRBJ2-7; no reliable D call. Per germline, CDR1 DFQATT and CDR2 SNEGSKA (reference sequence). The CDR3 extends over 12 amino acids. V was shortened by 4 bases and J by 2 bases, with 9 bases between the two germline ends. CDR3 residues: CSATDRTYEQYF. In nucleotides, the CDR3 is TGCAGTGCTACTGACCGAACCTACGAGCAGTACTTC.

The chain is built from TRBV9 and TRBJ2-1, with D possibly matching TRBD2 (6 bases). Trimming removed 3 bases from V and 1 base from J, with 32 bases in between. Germline-derived CDR1 and CDR2 are SGDLS and YYNGEE. The CDR3 covers 22 residues. The CDR3 loop reads CASSAKTPPGGIIDSSYNEQFF. As DNA, the CDR3 is TGTGCCAGCAGCGCCAAGACCCCGCCCGGAGGGATCATTGATAGTTCCTACAATGAGCAGTTCTTC.

This clonotype has more than one count but fewer than ten. This chain joins TRBV11-1 and TRBJ2-7; TRBD1 aligns across 8 bases. This CDR3 is 15 amino acids long. Germline lookup yields CDR1 SGHAT and CDR2 FQDESV (reference sequence). Trimming removed 5 bases from V and 3 bases from J; junction bases left unmatched: 9. CDR3 coding DNA: TGTGCCAGCAGCCATCCCAGGGGGCAACTCTACGAGCAGTACTTC. It is translated as CASSHPRGQLYEQYF.

CDR3 amino acids: CAIRAPGVNTEAFF. For the CDR3, the DNA is TGTGCCATCAGGGCCCCAGGGGTCAACACTGAAGCTTTCTTT. V gene TRBV10-3 combines with J gene TRBJ1-1; D is possibly TRBD1 (6 bases). V lost 6 bases and J 2 bases, leaving 13 bases between the germline ends. Germline V CDR1 and CDR2: ENHRY, SYGVKD. This CDR3 is built from 14 residues.

The chain recombines TRBV27 with TRBJ2-7; possible D gene TRBD2, 5 bases. The germline V and J ends were trimmed by 2 bases and 4 bases, with 12 bases remaining between them. The CDR3 is 14 amino acids. CDR1 and CDR2 from the germline V gene are MNHEY and SMNVEV (reference sequence). CDR3 nucleotide sequence: TGTGCCAGCAGTTTAAAGGGAGTAGCGTACGAGCAGTACTTC. Protein product: CASSLKGVAYEQYF.

This chain joins TRBV7-9 and TRBJ1-5, with D possibly being TRBD1 (5 bases). The CDR3 runs 14 residues. The V and J ends lost 7 bases and 7 bases respectively, with 17 bases between them. Germline-derived CDR1 and CDR2 are SEHNR and FQNEAQ (reference sequence). The CDR3: CASNLSGGRQPQHF. In nucleotides, the CDR3 is TGTGCCAGCAACTTGTCGGGGGGAAGGCAGCCCCAGCATTTT.

V gene TRBV28 combines with J gene TRBJ2-5, with 7 bases aligning to TRBD1. CDR3 length equals 12 residues. Germline lookup yields CDR1 MDHEN and CDR2 SYDVKM. V was clipped by 3 bases and J by 7 bases; unmatched bases: 2. CDR3 sequence reads: CASSFYRGTQYF. The DNA for the CDR3 is TGTGCCAGCAGTTTTTACAGGGGGACCCAGTACTTC.

V usage is TRBV15 and J usage is TRBJ1-2, with TRBD1 matching over 10 bases. The CDR3 is 15 amino acids. The germline gives CDR1 LNHNV, CDR2 YYDKDF (reference sequence). J lost 8 bases, V lost 0 bases, and 6 bases had no gene match. Written as DNA, the CDR3 is TGTGCCACCAGCAGAGATAAGGGACAGGGGCTCGGCTACACCTTC. Translation: CATSRDKGQGLGYTF.